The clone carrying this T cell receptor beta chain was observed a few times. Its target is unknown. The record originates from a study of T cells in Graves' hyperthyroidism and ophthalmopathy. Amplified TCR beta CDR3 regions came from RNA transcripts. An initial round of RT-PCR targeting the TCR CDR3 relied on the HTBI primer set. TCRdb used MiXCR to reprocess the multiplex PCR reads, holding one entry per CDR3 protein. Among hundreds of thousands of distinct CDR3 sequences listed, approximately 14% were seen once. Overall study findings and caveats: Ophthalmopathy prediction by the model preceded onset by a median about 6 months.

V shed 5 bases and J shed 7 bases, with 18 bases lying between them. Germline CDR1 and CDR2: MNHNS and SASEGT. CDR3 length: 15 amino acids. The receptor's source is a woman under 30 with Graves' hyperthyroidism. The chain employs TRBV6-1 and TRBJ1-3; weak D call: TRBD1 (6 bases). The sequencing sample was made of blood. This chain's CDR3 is CASSLQGPGRNTIYF. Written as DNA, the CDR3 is TGTGCCAGCAGTCTTCAGGGGCCGGGGCGTAACACCATATATTTT.